This T cell receptor (beta chain) was captured by sequencing in a study of blood T cell repertoires in COVID-19. The CDR3 has 15 amino acids. Germline V lookup: CDR1 LGHNA, CDR2 YNFKEQ. V lost 1 base, J lost 6 bases, and 2 bases stayed unmatched. TCRdb keeps only in-frame clones here, not all; method: immunoSEQ multiplex PCR. The sample shows 140,000 or so clones, around 80% of them seen only once. The sample comprised peripheral blood. V usage is TRBV4-2 and J usage is TRBJ2-2; 10 bases map to TRBD1. The TCR sequence derives from a woman aged 55-70 years with acute or convalescent COVID-19. CDR3 in DNA: TGTGCCAGCAGCCAAGGACAGGGGGCTGCCGGGGAGCTGTTTTTT. Translated, it gives CASSQGQGAAGELFF.